The next 9 T cell receptor beta chains were all read from a single sample in a study of blood T cell repertoires in COVID-19. Profiled with immunoSEQ multiplex PCR; TCRdb holds only in-frame clones, not every one. This sample has around 100,000 clones, with around four fifths found just once. Sequencing was done on a sample of peripheral blood. The receptors stem from an older woman with acute or convalescent COVID-19.

This clone was picked up one time. This rearrangement joins TRBV7-3 to TRBJ2-2; possible D gene TRBD1, 5 bases. CDR1 and CDR2 from the germline V gene are SGHTA and FQGTGA. The CDR3 extends over 14 amino acids. V lost 5 bases, J lost 11 bases, and 18 bases lay in between. CDR3 DNA: TGTGCCAGCAGCCTAGGCCCAGGGTCTAAAGAGCTGTTTTTT. It translates to CASSLGPGSKELFF.

The V gene is TRBV7-2, the J gene TRBJ2-2, with D maybe TRBD2 (6 bases). V was pared by 3 bases and J by 1 base, with 6 bases between. CDR1 and CDR2 from the germline V gene are SGHTA and FQGNSA. This CDR3 region has 14 residues. The CDR3 reads CASSFSGNTGELFF. The CDR3 DNA follows: TGTGCCAGCAGCTTTAGCGGGAACACCGGGGAGCTGTTTTTT.

The rearrangement joins TRBV5-4 to TRBJ2-2; 9 nucleotides align to TRBD2. V shed 2 bases, J shed 5 bases, and the junction held 7 bases outside the gene matches. The CDR3 consists of 16 residues. Germline V CDR1 and CDR2: SGHNT, YYREEE (reference sequence). In DNA, the CDR3 is TGTGCCAGCAGCTTAGGCGGGGGGGCCGGTACCGGGGAGCTGTTTTTT. This codes for CASSLGGGAGTGELFF.

The chain joins TRBV7-2 to TRBJ2-3; the D gene is possibly TRBD1 (6 bases). The CDR3 consists of 14 residues. The germline gives CDR1 SGHTA, CDR2 FQGNSA. V lost 5 bases and J 2 bases, leaving 11 bases between the germline ends. Here the CDR3 reads CASSRDITTDTQYF. The CDR3 bases are TGTGCCAGCAGCCGGGACATTACCACAGATACGCAGTATTTT.

V is TRBV7-9 and J is TRBJ2-1; D might be TRBD1 (5 bases). This CDR3 is built from 16 residues. V was trimmed by 4 bases and J by 7 bases, leaving 20 bases between them. CDR1 and CDR2 from the germline V gene are SEHNR and FQNEAQ (reference sequence). CDR3 nucleotide sequence: TGTGCCAGCAGCTCCCCCGGCAGGGAAAGTTTGAATGAGCAGTTCTTC. Protein sequence: CASSSPGRESLNEQFF.

This sequence joins TRBV7-2 and TRBJ1-5, with 9 positions matching TRBD1. The CDR3 extends over 16 amino acids. CDR1 and CDR2 (germline): SGHTA, FQGNSA. V shed 5 bases, J shed 5 bases, and the junction held 10 bases outside the gene matches. The CDR3 sequence: CASSLWTGAFHQPQHF. The CDR3 nucleotides are TGTGCCAGCAGCCTCTGGACAGGGGCCTTTCATCAGCCCCAGCATTTT. The full variable domain, in which reference TRBV7-2 and TRBJ1-5 provide the parts outside the CDR3, is GAGVSQSPSNKVTEKGKDVELRCDPISGHTALYWYRQSLGQGLEFLIYFQGNSAPDKSGLPSDRFSAERTGGSVSTLTIQRTQQEDSAVYLCASSLWTGAFHQPQHFGDGTRLSIL.

This chain links TRBV18 with TRBJ1-5, with 9 bases aligning to TRBD1. J was trimmed by 7 bases and V by 3 bases; bases with no gene match: 10. The CDR3 runs to 16 residues. Germline CDR1 reads KGHSH; CDR2 reads LQKENI. Here the CDR3 reads CASSPPTGGVEQPQHF. The CDR3 DNA is TGTGCCAGCTCACCTCCCACAGGGGGCGTTGAACAGCCCCAGCATTTT.

The gene calls are TRBV5-4 and TRBJ1-1; 7 bases agree with TRBD1. The junction had 5 bases not matched to a gene; V was cut back by 4 bases and J by 2 bases. The CDR3 covers 14 residues. Germline V gene sequence: CDR1 SGHNT, CDR2 YYREEE (reference sequence). The DNA for the CDR3 is TGTGCCAGCAGCCCACGACAGGGAAACACTGAAGCTTTCTTT. It codes for CASSPRQGNTEAFF.

The gene calls are TRBV19 and TRBJ1-5, with 9 bases aligning to TRBD1. The CDR3 runs 18 residues. Trimming took 4 bases from V and 5 from J; bases not matched to a gene: 15. Germline lookup yields CDR1 LNHDA and CDR2 SQIVND (reference sequence). CDR3 sequence (DNA): TGTGCCAGTAGTACCTCGACAGGGGGTTTCCCGGTGGATCAGCCCCAGCATTTT. Translated, it gives CASSTSTGGFPVDQPQHF.